This T cell receptor beta chain was profiled in a study of CD8 T cells in ankylosing spondylitis. In the case of this clonotype: What it binds is unknown.

Scientists made TCR beta libraries using quantitative 5'-RACE with molecular barcodes. MiXCR was run by TCRdb on the 5' RACE reads, yielding one entry per CDR3 protein. The sample holds over 450,000 distinct CDR3 sequences, 12% seen once. The germline CDR1 and CDR2 sequences are SNHLY and FYNNEI. The CDR3 sequence is 13 residues long. V lost 8 bases to trimming and J lost 2 bases, with 13 bases between them. Study outcomes and limitations: Some of these motif variants have turned up before, in reports on reactive arthritis synovial fluid and blood. With a CD8+ phenotype, disease-linked clones were relatively rare in peripheral blood. Reports say disease-linked clones showed up significantly more in matched ankylosing spondylitis synovial fluid. A TCR beta motif of under 10 highly homologous variants seemed to mark ankylosing spondylitis blood.

Sequencing was performed on blood, either unsorted or a sorted T cell fraction (not recorded which). The chain joins TRBV2 to TRBJ2-7; D possibly matches TRBD1 or TRBD2 (5 bases each). The clonotype originates from a male donor with ankylosing spondylitis. The CDR3 sequence is CASGGTVTYEQYF. CDR3 DNA: TGTGCCAGCGGTGGGACGGTAACCTACGAGCAGTACTTC.